A selection of T cell receptor beta chains follows, all from one sample in a study of CD8 T cells in Susac syndrome. TCRdb reprocessed the immunoSEQ multiplex PCR reads with MiXCR, giving one entry per CDR3 protein. The profile shows about 210,000 distinct CDR3 sequences, approximately 95% of them singletons. The sequencing input was CD4+ T cells from PBMCs. The receptor set was obtained from a human donor with multiple sclerosis. Both conserved end residues are trimmed from each CDR3.

length | V | CDR3
14 | TRBV29-1 | SVGGHREVSSDEQY
14 | TRBV20-1 | SARDRERSMNTEAF
14 | TRBV3-1 | ASSEHSGASYNEQF
15 | TRBV29-1 | SVAGEHLAGGEVGQY
11 | TRBV27 | ASSFDRAYGYT
10 | TRBV29-1 | SVDRVGETQY
13 | TRBV20-1 | SASPVPGGNQPQH
16 | TRBV6-5 | ASSYHIPRPGRYYEQY
12 | TRBV18 | ASSLIPGADEQY
14 | TRBV9 | ASSVVPGTGNTEAF
13 | TRBV7-2 | ASSLVISGYNEQF
12 | TRBV5-1 | ASSLRGAKETQY
14 | TRBV15 | ATSTDSSGSRGTQY
14 | TRBV4-1 | ASSQVGQGVGETQY
9 | TRBV20-1 | SANAGAWEY
10 | TRBV3-1 | ASSQEIGELF
13 | TRBV27 | ASSPRVTINYEQY
12 | TRBV30 | AWSVGGTNTEAF